The T cell receptor (beta chain) under discussion was sequenced for a study of vaccination and CD4 T cells after COVID-19. Study in general: The interval from dose two to post-vaccine sampling had a median of about 72 days, and it ranged from 14 to 241.

As for treatment: approximately nine-day PBMC culture with coronavirus spike peptide pools or control peptides (ViraFEST assay). The CDR3 consists of 14 residues. V was shortened by 0 bases and J by 6 bases, with 9 bases between the two germline ends. The germline V gene has CDR1 SGHAT and CDR2 FQNNGV. In the case of this clonotype: Its antigen is not identified.

Cultured CD4+ T cell DNA underwent sequencing with the Oncomine TCR Beta short-read assay. Using its own MiXCR run on the PCR reads, TCRdb lists one record per CDR3 protein. The data hold tens of thousands of distinct CDR3 sequences, with roughly three fifths observed a single time. This chain links TRBV11-2 with TRBJ1-5; weak D call: TRBD1 (5 bases). Specimen: CD4+ T cells from blood, cultured in vitro. The sequence derives from a human donor who had recovered from COVID-19. The CDR3 region is CASSLDREGQPQHF. Written as DNA, the CDR3 is TGTGCCAGCAGCTTAGACAGGGAAGGTCAGCCCCAGCATTTT.